Sequencing of this T cell receptor beta chain was carried out in a study of cytomegalovirus exposure and HLA in healthy donors. Trimming at V came to 10 bases and at J to 2 bases, leaving 2 bases not matched to a gene. The CDR3 consists of 11 residues. This clone occurred a few times. The target antigen is unknown. The primer mix had 60 Vbeta and 13 Jbeta primers. Generated by immunoSEQ multiplex PCR, the TCRdb table keeps only in-frame clones and is missing some. The sample records under 200,000 clones, around 81% being singletons. Regarding the study as a whole: With later analysis, a missense DCLRE1C variant became linked to TCR beta V- and J-gene trimming. As immune exposure information, only CMV serostatus was available.

The sample taken for sequencing was PBMCs. This clonotype originated in a man aged 35 to 55 in good health and CMV-seronegative. The chain has TRBV23-1 and TRBJ2-7, with 7 bases aligning to TRBD2. TRBV23-1 has ORF status, its function being uncertain. CDR3 nucleotide sequence: TGCGCCATCGGGGGGACCTACGAGCAGTACTTC. It translates to CAIGGTYEQYF.